The present T cell receptor (beta chain) was sequenced within a study of cytomegalovirus exposure and HLA in healthy donors. The study, taken as a whole, reports: Among TCR beta chains, those listed as cytomegalovirus-associated numbered fewer than 200.

PCR amplification relied on 60 Vbeta primers (plus 13 Jbeta primers). The repertoire was sequenced with immunoSEQ multiplex PCR; TCRdb's copy has only in-frame clones and lacks some. The table has 85,000 to 95,000 clones, less than 65% seen once. Trimming took 0 bases from V and 3 from J, leaving 19 bases between them. Germline-derived CDR1 and CDR2 are SGHDN and FVKESK. CDR3 length equals 18 residues. This clone appeared a single time. No antigen is known for it. The sample consisted of PBMCs. The source of this sequence is a woman aged 30 to 39 in good health and CMV-seronegative. The chain has TRBV14 and TRBJ2-3, with D perhaps matching TRBD2 (6 bases). CDR3 residues: CASSQDPWRGPTTDTQYF. CDR3 sequence (DNA): TGTGCCAGCAGCCAAGATCCGTGGAGGGGTCCTACGACAGATACGCAGTATTTT.